The 12 T cell receptor beta chains listed next were all sequenced from one sample in a study of CD8 T cells in ankylosing spondylitis. TCRdb ran MiXCR on the 5' RACE reads and lists one entry per CDR3 protein. The table includes thousands of distinct CDR3 sequences, approximately 3% detected once. Sequencing was performed on blood, either unsorted or a sorted T cell fraction (not recorded which). The receptors were gathered from a female donor with ankylosing spondylitis or in good health (not recorded which).

By share, this clonotype counts as medium-sized. This chain joins TRBV9 and TRBJ2-7, with TRBD2 matching over 7 bases. J was trimmed by 0 bases and V by 0 bases; bases with no gene match: 3. Germline-derived CDR1 and CDR2 are SGDLS and YYNGEE. The CDR3 is made up of 15 amino acids. In nucleotides, the CDR3 is TGTGCCAGCAGCGTAGCTGGCGGGAGCTCCTACGAGCAGTACTTC. Its translation is CASSVAGGSSYEQYF.

In this sample, this clonotype turned up many times. The J gene is TRBJ2-4, the V gene TRBV9; D perhaps matches TRBD2 (7 bases). Germline CDR1 and CDR2: SGDLS and YYNGEE. Trimming cost V 4 bases and J 7 bases, with 24 bases left between them. The CDR3 contains 17 residues. The DNA for the CDR3 is TGTGCCAGCAGCTTTGAGGACTACGAGGGAGGGGGGAACATTCAGTACTTC. Translated, it gives CASSFEDYEGGGNIQYF. Filled out from reference TRBV9 and TRBJ2-4, the complete variable domain reads DSGVTQTPKHLITATGQRVTLRCSPRSGDLSVYWYQQSLDQGLQFLIQYYNGEERAKGNILERFSAQQFPDLHSELNLSSLELGDSALYFCASSFEDYEGGGNIQYFGAGTRLSVL.

This clonotype has ten or more counts. Here the CDR3 reads CASSETGDAYEQYF. The CDR3 DNA is TGTGCCAGCAGCGAGACAGGGGATGCCTACGAGCAGTACTTC. This chain uses TRBV9 with TRBJ2-7; the match to TRBD1 covers 8 bases. Germline CDR1 and CDR2: SGDLS and YYNGEE. The V and J ends lost 3 bases and 2 bases, in that order; junction bases with no gene match: 4. The CDR3 has 14 amino acids. The whole variable domain, filled in from reference TRBV9 and TRBJ2-7, reads DSGVTQTPKHLITATGQRVTLRCSPRSGDLSVYWYQQSLDQGLQFLIQYYNGEERAKGNILERFSAQQFPDLHSELNLSSLELGDSALYFCASSETGDAYEQYFGPGTRLTVT.

Sample share makes this clonotype medium-sized. The genes are TRBV9 and TRBJ2-1, with D perhaps TRBD2 (6 bases). V was clipped by 3 bases and J by 13 bases, with 17 bases between them. The germline V gene has CDR1 SGDLS and CDR2 YYNGEE. The CDR3 has 13 residues. CDR3 sequence (DNA): TGTGCCAGCAGCGAAGGAGGGGTCTCATCACAGTTCTTC. This gives the protein CASSEGGVSSQFF.

This clonotype was recorded many times. The CDR3 region is CASSVEGGGVEETQYF. The CDR3 DNA is TGTGCCAGCAGCGTAGAAGGGGGAGGGGTAGAAGAGACCCAGTACTTC. This chain joins TRBV9 and TRBJ2-5; maybe TRBD2 (7 bases). With 0 bases removed from V and 3 bases from J, the gap between germline ends came to 15 bases. The CDR3 is 16 residues long. The germline gives CDR1 SGDLS, CDR2 YYNGEE.

This clonotype showed up many times. This rearrangement joins TRBV9 to TRBJ2-7, with 11 bases identical to TRBD2. The CDR3 is made up of 14 amino acids. Germline V gene data show CDR1 as SGDLS and CDR2 as YYNGEE. The V gene end was trimmed by 2 bases and the J gene end by 4 bases; junction bases not matched to a gene: 2. In DNA form, the CDR3 reads TGTGCCAGCAGCGTGGGACTAGCGGAATACGAGCAGTACTTC. It translates to CASSVGLAEYEQYF.

There are many counts of this clonotype. The rearrangement links TRBV9 to TRBJ2-1, with D perhaps matching TRBD1 (7 bases). Per germline, CDR1 SGDLS and CDR2 YYNGEE. Trimming shortened V by 3 bases and J by 2 bases, and 15 bases separated the two germline ends. The CDR3 covers 16 residues. Here the CDR3 DNA reads TGTGCCAGCAGCGGGTCAGGAGGGGGCCCCTACAATGAGCAGTTCTTC. Amino acids: CASSGSGGGPYNEQFF.

This clonotype was detected ten times or more. V is TRBV9 and J is TRBJ2-1; 8 nucleotides line up with TRBD2. The V gene end was trimmed by 0 bases and the J gene end by 5 bases; junction bases not matched to a gene: 7. The CDR3 has 16 amino acids. Germline V gene data show CDR1 as SGDLS and CDR2 as YYNGEE. CDR3: CASSVGVGGVDNEQFF. In nucleotides, the CDR3 is TGTGCCAGCAGCGTAGGGGTCGGGGGGGTAGACAATGAGCAGTTCTTC.

This clonotype is judged medium-sized (0.01 to 0.1%). The CDR3 region is CASSVGGGTYEQYF. The CDR3 region has the DNA TGTGCCAGCAGCGTAGGGGGGGGAACCTACGAGCAGTACTTC. The chain couples TRBV9 to TRBJ2-7, with TRBD2 identical over 7 bases. V shed 0 bases, J shed 2 bases, and the junction held 2 bases outside the gene matches. Germline CDR1 SGDLS, CDR2 YYNGEE. The CDR3 covers 14 residues.

This clonotype occurred many times. The CDR3 spells CASSTGQTQYF. The CDR3 DNA reads TGTGCCAGCAGCACGGGACAGACCCAGTACTTC. The chain employs TRBV9 and TRBJ2-5; D is tentatively TRBD1 or TRBD2 (5 bases each). From germline, CDR1 is SGDLS and CDR2 YYNGEE. The CDR3 sequence is 11 residues long. Trimming shortened V by 4 bases and J by 6 bases, and 7 bases separated the two germline ends.

This clonotype was seen ten or more times. This rearrangement joins TRBV9 to TRBJ2-7; 8 bases are a match to TRBD1. Per the germline V gene, CDR1 is SGDLS and CDR2 is YYNGEE. With V trimmed by 3 bases and J by 5 bases, 13 bases remained unmatched. The CDR3 runs 16 residues. The chain's CDR3 is CASSDRPDREDNEQYF. The CDR3 region has the DNA TGTGCCAGCAGCGACCGTCCGGACAGGGAGGATAACGAGCAGTACTTC.

In this sample, this clonotype turned up many times. The chain carries TRBV9 and TRBJ2-2; D is possibly TRBD2 (7 bases). V was trimmed by 2 bases and J by 4 bases, leaving 15 bases between them. This CDR3 is built from 16 residues. The germline V gene encodes CDR1 SGDLS and CDR2 YYNGEE. CDR3 bases: TGTGCCAGCAGCGTGGAGGGGGGGCGTATCACCGGGGAGCTGTTTTTT. Protein product: CASSVEGGRITGELFF.